This T cell receptor beta chain came from a study of blood T cell repertoires in COVID-19 (dated by TCRdb to the early 2020s). About the full investigation: Samples covering the acute and convalescent phases of COVID-19 were provided by collaborators in the United States, Italy and Spain. The prospective study material was composed of cDNA or gDNA derived from T cells, B-cell-depleted T cells, or PBMCs. Samples came from the ongoing ImmuneRACE study (first 160 participants) plus 1,254 subjects from 6 global collaborators. The repertoires were released in a freely available public database intended as a resource for research on the immune response to SARS-CoV-2. Nearly every sample came with metadata listing a de-identified subject ID, COVID-19 status, age in years and sex. Where HLA class I and class II types were available, the types were taken from metadata supplied by the sample provider, not from assay-based typing. The dataset comprised deeply sampled blood TCRbeta repertoires from subjects exposed to, actively infected with, or recovered from COVID-19.

V lost 4 bases and J lost 4 bases, and the count of bases not matched to a germline gene is 7. There are 15 amino acids in the CDR3, from cysteine to phenylalanine inclusive. Of all the DNA, just the CDR3 is kept, 45 bases in frame from base 1. The germline V gene provides CDR1 MDHEN and CDR2 SYDVKM. TCRbeta CDR3 regions were amplified from genomic DNA by means of the immunoSEQ Assay, a bias-controlled multiplex PCR. The source study handled its data this way. The number of nucleated cells in each sample was estimated by amplification of reference gene primers within the assay. Sequence reads were collapsed and filtered to measure the absolute abundance of every unique TCRbeta CDR3 rearrangement. For each sample, productive Simpson clonality was calculated as the square root of Simpson's diversity index over productive rearrangements. This immuneACCESS table, as held by TCRdb, lists in-frame sequences with V and J called but not all clones. Of the missing ones, under half trace to an unresolved V gene in checked studies; the others have no known cause. V and J calls and clone size are given by that table; D and trimming were obtained from the DNA. The sample yields 150,000 or so clones; just under 85% were counted once. In total, the top ten clones hold 29% of the sample.

As for this clone: Its antigen specificity is not known. Per-base quality was not reported, and no clone a single base away is much larger than it.

Each collaborating institution followed its own protocols to collect whole blood in K2EDTA tubes. For TCRbeta analysis, collaborators shipped samples in one of three forms: frozen whole blood, isolated PBMCs, or DNA extracted from either of those sample types. What the research found in general, with its limitations: The amount of clinical and demographic metadata varied by source and participant and was provided uncurated.

The sequence came from a woman in her fifties or sixties with acute or convalescent COVID-19. Recombination joined TRBV28 with TRBJ1-3, with 7 middle bases fitting TRBD1. Sequenced material: peripheral blood. Read as DNA, the sequence is TGTGCCAGCAGTTCCCCCGACAGGGAAGGAAACACCATATATTTT. It encodes CASSSPDREGNTIYF. The variable domain in full, with residues beyond the CDR3 obtained from the reference TRBV28 and TRBJ1-3 genes, is DVKVTQSSRYLVKRTGEKVFLECVQDMDHENMFWYRQDPGLGLRLIYFSYDVKMKEKGDIPEGYSVSREKKERFSLILESASTNQTSMYLCASSSPDREGNTIYFGEGSWLTVV.